Each of the 17 T cell receptor beta chains below was sequenced from the same sample in a study of post-analysis software for immune sequencing data. Study-level points and caveats: There were about five TRBV segments more frequent in patients than controls, and TRBV5-6, TRBV5-1 and TRBV20-1 were among them.

What these receptors recognize is not known. The TCR beta cDNA libraries contained unique molecular identifiers. Using its own MiXCR run on the PCR reads, TCRdb lists one record per CDR3 protein. Among 550,000 to 700,000 distinct CDR3 sequences listed, roughly 40% were seen once. The sample taken for sequencing was blood. These receptors were obtained from a girl aged 10-17 years with multiple sclerosis.

This rearrangement joins TRBV29-1 to TRBJ1-2; 8 bases are a match to TRBD1. V lost 0 bases and J lost 4; bases outside the gene matches: 13. The CDR3 is made up of 17 amino acids. Germline V gene sequence: CDR1 SQVTM, CDR2 ANQGSEA. DNA of the CDR3: TGCAGCGTTGAAGATCTCGACAGGGGTCCTACGTCCTATGGCTACACCTTC. Translation: CSVEDLDRGPTSYGYTF. Filled out from reference TRBV29-1 and TRBJ1-2, the complete variable domain reads SAVISQKPSRDICQRGTSLTIQCQVDSQVTMMFWYRQQPGQSLTLIATANQGSEATYESGFVIDKFPISRPNLTFSTLTVSNMSPEDSSIYLCSVEDLDRGPTSYGYTFGSGTRLTVV.

This clonotype was detected a few times. The chain links TRBV9 to TRBJ2-7; possible D gene TRBD1, 5 bases. This CDR3 comprises 14 residues. V shed 0 bases and J shed 6 bases, with 13 bases lying between them. Germline V gene sequence: CDR1 SGDLS, CDR2 YYNGEE. The DNA for the CDR3 is TGTGCCAGCAGCGTAGTCAGGGAATCGGGCGAGCAGTACTTC. Its translation is CASSVVRESGEQYF.

The rearrangement joins TRBV2 to TRBJ2-5, with 7 bases identical to TRBD1. The better agreement between TRBJ2-7 and the DNA end casts doubt on the J call. The CDR3 covers 14 residues. The germline gives CDR1 SNHLY, CDR2 FYNNEI. The CDR3 is CASSISSGGYEQYF. DNA for the CDR3: TGTGCCAGCAGTATTTCTTCAGGGGGTTACGAGCAGTACTTC.

The chain joins TRBV20-1 to TRBJ2-5; D ambiguous. The V end was cut by 7 bases, the J end by 5 bases, with 11 bases between. CDR3 length equals 11 residues. Germline V lookup: CDR1 DFQATT, CDR2 SNEGSKA (reference sequence). The CDR3 sequence: CSVSRAETQYF. For the CDR3, the DNA is TGCAGTGTTAGTCGGGCGGAGACCCAGTACTTC.

The rearrangement links TRBV7-3 to TRBJ2-3, with TRBD1 as a possible D gene (6 bases). The CDR3 sequence is 15 residues long. In germline, CDR1 is SGHTA, CDR2 FQGTGA. V lost 5 bases, J lost 4 bases, and 16 bases lay in between. The CDR3 DNA sequence: TGTGCCAGCAGCAAGGACAGTTATAGAGCAGATACGCAGTATTTT. Protein sequence: CASSKDSYRADTQYF.

This clonotype was observed at least ten times. This CDR3 reads CASSQEALLEVEEKTQYF. The CDR3 nucleotides are TGCGCCAGCAGCCAAGAGGCCTTATTGGAAGTCGAAGAAAAGACCCAGTACTTC. The rearrangement uses TRBV4-1 and TRBJ2-5; no firm D call. The CDR3 totals 18 residues. The V gene lost 0 bases and the J gene lost 6 bases, with 23 bases spanning the gap. Per germline, CDR1 MGHRA and CDR2 YSYEKL.

This clonotype was detected only a few times. This rearrangement joins TRBV12-3 or TRBV12-4 to TRBJ1-2; D gene ambiguous. The V gene lost 6 bases and the J gene lost 8 bases, with 16 bases spanning the gap. The CDR3 covers 13 residues. The CDR3 protein is CASSPDGLSGYTF. The CDR3 region has the DNA TGTGCCAGCAGCCCGGACGGCCTAAGCGGCTACACCTTC.

The V and J genes are TRBV7-8 and TRBJ2-1; 14 bases align to TRBD2. From germline, CDR1 is SGHVS and CDR2 FQNEAQ. The CDR3 is made up of 15 amino acids. V trimming: 5 bases; J trimming: 12 bases; junction bases outside the gene matches: 9. CDR3 nucleotides: TGTGCCAGCAGCGCCGGGACTAGCGGGAGAGAAGGGCAGTTCTTC. It encodes CASSAGTSGREGQFF.

The V gene is TRBV4-1, the J gene TRBJ1-2; D unclear. The CDR3 is made up of 13 amino acids. Trimming removed 2 bases at V and 5 bases at J, with 9 bases between. CDR1 and CDR2 (germline): MGHRA, YSYEKL. CDR3 residues: CASSQKENYGYTF. The CDR3 region has the DNA TGCGCCAGCAGCCAAAAGGAGAATTATGGCTACACCTTC.

The V gene is TRBV12-3 or TRBV12-4, the J gene TRBJ2-7, with D maybe TRBD2 (5 bases). Trimming cost V 1 base and J 4 bases, with 11 bases left between them. The CDR3 has 14 amino acids. DNA for the CDR3: TGTGCCAGCAGTTTAGGGCTAGCTCTATACGAGCAGTACTTC. This sequence encodes CASSLGLALYEQYF.

The CDR3 here is CASSPLDFAGGTDTQYF. The CDR3, as DNA: TGCGCCAGCAGCCCCCTGGACTTTGCGGGGGGCACAGATACGCAGTATTTT. The V call is TRBV5-1, the J call TRBJ2-3; TRBD2 matches 7 bases. Trimming took 4 bases from V and 1 from J; bases not matched to a gene: 12. This CDR3 is built from 17 residues. Germline-derived CDR1 and CDR2 are SGHRS and YFSETQ.

The J gene is TRBJ1-5, the V gene TRBV20-1, with 7 bases aligning to TRBD1. The CDR3 is made up of 17 amino acids. The V gene's germline CDR1 is DFQATT and CDR2 SNEGSKA (reference sequence). V trimming: 0 bases; J trimming: 0 bases; junction bases outside the gene matches: 8. CDR3 loop: CSARDGGTAYSNQPQHF. In nucleotides, the CDR3 is TGCAGTGCTAGAGATGGCGGGACAGCATATAGCAATCAGCCCCAGCATTTT.

This clonotype was observed many times. This chain uses TRBV20-1 with TRBJ1-2; 7 positions agree with TRBD1. The CDR3 has 14 residues. The V and J ends lost 3 bases and 2 bases, in that order; junction bases with no gene match: 6. Per germline, CDR1 DFQATT and CDR2 SNEGSKA (reference sequence). For the CDR3, the DNA is TGCAGTGCTAGCACTCGACAGGGAAACTATGGCTACACCTTC. Its translation is CSASTRQGNYGYTF.

The table lists this clonotype with a few counts. J is TRBJ2-7 and V is TRBV20-1, with D tentatively TRBD1 or TRBD2 (7 bases each). V lost 6 bases to trimming and J lost 4 bases, with 19 bases between them. Germline CDR1 is DFQATT and CDR2 is SNEGSKA (reference sequence). The CDR3 has 14 residues. CDR3 DNA sequence: TGCAGTGCGGGGGGGACAGATGCTCCTTACGAGCAGTACTTC. This codes for CSAGGTDAPYEQYF.

The CDR3 nucleotides read TGTGCCAGCAGCCCCTTGGCCGGGACAGACCTTTCCTACGAGCAGTACTTC. Encoded protein: CASSPLAGTDLSYEQYF. V is TRBV7-9 and J is TRBJ2-7; 7 nucleotides match TRBD1. The CDR3 totals 17 residues. CDR1 is SEHNR and CDR2 is FQNEAQ in the germline V gene (reference sequence). The ends lost 5 bases at V and 1 base at J; junction bases unmatched: 14.

This clonotype turned up a few times. The chain combines TRBV10-3 with TRBJ2-5; no clear D gene. The V end lost 6 bases, the J end lost 2 bases, and 10 bases lay between the germline ends. The length of the CDR3 is 13 residues. Germline lookup yields CDR1 ENHRY and CDR2 SYGVKD. The CDR3 reads CAIRPLGQETQYF. CDR3 bases: TGTGCCATCAGGCCTCTAGGGCAAGAGACCCAGTACTTC.

V usage is TRBV3-1 and J usage is TRBJ2-7; 10 bases line up with TRBD2. Germline CDR1 reads LGHDT; CDR2 reads YNNKEL (reference sequence). The J segment lost 7 bases and the V segment lost 0 bases, leaving 9 bases of the junction unmatched. The CDR3 is 16 residues long. The CDR3 spells CASSQEMNLAGVEQYF. CDR3 DNA sequence: TGTGCCAGCAGCCAAGAAATGAACCTAGCGGGAGTTGAGCAGTACTTC.